This T cell receptor beta chain was identified in a study of blood T cell repertoires in COVID-19. Study-level background: The United States, Italy and Spain were the sources of the acute and convalescent COVID-19 samples. PBMCs, B-cell-depleted T cells, or T cells were the source of the cDNA or gDNA that made up the material.

Enrollees, about 18 to 90 years old, lived in 24 US areas. Participants reported their clinical history, and cohort assignment relied on those reports. Generated by immunoSEQ multiplex PCR, the TCRdb table keeps only in-frame clones and is missing some. The sample comprises about 200,000 clones, around 80% of which are singletons, and around 7.4% rests with the top ten. The source material was PBMCs or T cells enriched from blood (not recorded which). The receptor was isolated from a woman aged 40 to 50 with acute COVID-19.

The chain's CDR3 is CASSQEGGLAGVWETQYF. The CDR3 DNA follows: TGCGCCAGCAGCCAAGAGGGGGGACTAGCGGGAGTTTGGGAGACCCAGTACTTC. The chain is built from TRBV4-1 and TRBJ2-5, with TRBD2 identical over 14 bases. The CDR3 covers 18 residues. V dropped 0 bases and J dropped 5; count of bases not matched to a gene: 8. Germline CDR1 MGHRA, CDR2 YSYEKL.